A single sample is the source of the 17 T cell receptor beta chains below, sequenced in a study of shared clonotypes between healthy human individuals. TCRdb keeps only in-frame clones here, not all; method: immunoSEQ multiplex PCR. Here the sample spans under 600,000 clones, almost 80% being singletons. Sequencing was carried out using PBMCs. Receptors originate from a woman aged 40 to 50 in good health. Some clones in this sample may be carry-over from other donors' samples.

The V gene is TRBV6-1, the J gene TRBJ1-2; 9 bases line up with TRBD1. Germline assignment: CDR1 MNHNS and CDR2 SASEGT. The J segment lost 7 bases and the V segment lost 5 bases, leaving 5 bases of the junction unmatched. This CDR3 has 13 residues. CDR3 bases: TGTGCCAGCAGTCGGGACAGGGAGGCTGGCTACACCTTC. It codes for CASSRDREAGYTF.

This clone was seen a few times. The rearrangement uses TRBV28 and TRBJ1-5; D is possibly TRBD1 (6 bases). The germline V gene encodes CDR1 MDHEN and CDR2 SYDVKM. V was clipped by 5 bases and J by 5 bases, with 22 bases between them. CDR3 length: 17 residues. CDR3 DNA sequence: TGTGCCAGCAGTCTACCCAAGGGACACCCTTGGGATCAGCCCCAGCATTTT. Translated, it gives CASSLPKGHPWDQPQHF.

The chain has TRBV18 and TRBJ1-4; D ambiguous. The V gene lost 0 bases and the J gene lost 3 bases, with 11 bases spanning the gap. CDR3 length: 16 amino acids. CDR1 is KGHSH and CDR2 is LQKENI in the germline V gene. The CDR3 protein is CASSPPEAVPNEKLFF. CDR3 in DNA: TGTGCCAGCTCACCACCGGAGGCAGTTCCTAATGAAAAACTGTTTTTT. The full variable domain, rest sourced from reference TRBV18 and TRBJ1-4, is NAGVMQNPRHLVRRRGQEARLRCSPMKGHSHVYWYRQLPEEGLKFMVYLQKENIIDESGMPKERFSAEFPKEGPSILRIQQVVRGDSAAYFCASSPPEAVPNEKLFFGSGTQLSVL.

The chain is built from TRBV4-2 and TRBJ2-3; a weak D match, TRBD2 (6 bases). CDR3 length: 15 amino acids. Trimming cost V 1 base and J 6 bases, with 14 bases left between them. Germline V lookup: CDR1 LGHNA, CDR2 YNFKEQ. CDR3 nucleotides: TGTGCCAGCAGCCAAGGTCCCGGGAGTACGGATACGCAGTATTTT. Translated: CASSQGPGSTDTQYF.

The rearrangement joins TRBV6-5 to TRBJ2-2, with D hard to call. This CDR3 spans 15 amino acids. CDR1 and CDR2 from the germline V gene are MNHEY and SVGAGI. V was pared by 2 bases and J by 1 base, with 8 bases between. CDR3 residues: CASSYAGENTGELFF. The CDR3 DNA reads TGTGCCAGCAGTTACGCAGGAGAGAACACCGGGGAGCTGTTTTTT.

The chain links TRBV7-9 to TRBJ2-5; 7 nucleotides align to TRBD2. CDR3 size: 14 residues. Per germline, CDR1 SEHNR and CDR2 FQNEAQ (reference sequence). With V trimmed by 5 bases and J by 2 bases, 5 bases remained unmatched. CDR3 amino acids: CASSLQREQETQYF. For the CDR3, the DNA is TGTGCCAGCAGCCTCCAGCGGGAACAAGAGACCCAGTACTTC.

The chain employs TRBV5-1 and TRBJ2-5, with no clear D. V lost 2 bases and J lost 5, with 4 bases in between. Germline V gene data show CDR1 as SGHRS and CDR2 as YFSETQ. This CDR3 spans 11 amino acids. The CDR3 bases are TGCGCCAGCAGCTTCGCCGAGACCCAGTACTTC. Translated: CASSFAETQYF. Full variable domain (remainder filled in from reference TRBV5-1 and TRBJ2-5): KAGVTQTPRYLIKTRGQQVTLSCSPISGHRSVSWYQQTPGQGLQFLFEYFSETQRNKGNFPGRFSGRQFSNSRSEMNVSTLELGDSALYLCASSFAETQYFGPGTRLLVL.

The chain is built from TRBV15 and TRBJ2-1; possibly TRBD2 for D (6 bases). Germline V gene data show CDR1 as LNHNV and CDR2 as YYDKDF (reference sequence). The CDR3 spans 15 residues. With 1 base removed from V and 6 bases from J, the gap between germline ends came to 13 bases. The DNA for the CDR3 is TGTGCCACCAGCAGAGGCGGGAACTCGATCAATGAGCAGTTCTTC. As protein: CATSRGGNSINEQFF.

The rearrangement links TRBV4-2 to TRBJ2-7; D gene uncertain. Trimming left V 2 bases short and J 0 bases short, with 11 bases between. The CDR3 consists of 15 residues. The germline gives CDR1 LGHNA, CDR2 YNFKEQ. Here the CDR3 reads CASSQSRILSYEQYF. The CDR3 region has the DNA TGTGCCAGCAGCCAAAGCAGGATCCTCTCCTACGAGCAGTACTTC.

In DNA form, the CDR3 reads TGCGCCAGCAGCCAAGTTCTGGGTCCGACTGAAGCTTTCTTT. As protein: CASSQVLGPTEAFF. The genes are TRBV4-1 and TRBJ1-1; D is uncertain. V dropped 1 base and J dropped 5 bases, with 11 bases sitting between them. CDR3 length: 14 amino acids. Germline CDR1 is MGHRA and CDR2 is YSYEKL.

The chain recombines TRBV29-1 with TRBJ1-1, with D unresolved. Germline lookup yields CDR1 SQVTM and CDR2 ANQGSEA. The CDR3 loop spans 13 amino acids. Trimming pared 1 base from V and 2 bases from J, leaving 8 bases between. The chain's CDR3 is CSVEGKGNTEAFF. CDR3 bases: TGCAGCGTTGAAGGCAAGGGAAACACTGAAGCTTTCTTT. The complete variable domain, with remaining parts taken from reference TRBV29-1 and TRBJ1-1, reads SAVISQKPSRDICQRGTSLTIQCQVDSQVTMMFWYRQQPGQSLTLIATANQGSEATYESGFVIDKFPISRPNLTFSTLTVSNMSPEDSSIYLCSVEGKGNTEAFFGQGTRLTVV.

The gene calls are TRBV27 and TRBJ2-2; D assignment may be TRBD1 or TRBD2 (5 bases each). Per the germline V gene, CDR1 is MNHEY and CDR2 is SMNVEV (reference sequence). The CDR3 extends over 14 amino acids. Deletions cut 2 bases from V and 5 bases from J, with 9 bases between. CDR3 coding DNA: TGTGCCAGCAGTTTAATAGGGACGACCGGGGAGCTGTTTTTT. This sequence encodes CASSLIGTTGELFF.

The V call is TRBV28, the J call TRBJ2-5; possibly TRBD1 or TRBD2 for D (6 bases each). The V and J ends lost 5 bases and 5 bases respectively, with 18 bases between them. Per germline, CDR1 MDHEN and CDR2 SYDVKM. This CDR3 is 15 amino acids long. The CDR3 coding sequence is TGTGCCAGCAGTCCCCCCGTGGGGGGCTCGGAGACCCAGTACTTC. Translating it yields CASSPPVGGSETQYF.

This chain connects TRBV4-2 to TRBJ1-2; 8 bases line up with TRBD1. From germline, CDR1 is LGHNA and CDR2 YNFKEQ. The CDR3 extends over 15 amino acids. Trimming at V came to 0 bases and at J to 6 bases, leaving 6 bases not matched to a gene. The CDR3: CASSQERTGWNGYTF. In DNA form, the CDR3 reads TGTGCCAGCAGCCAAGAACGGACAGGGTGGAATGGCTACACCTTC.

The chain is built from TRBV11-2 and TRBJ2-1, with D perhaps matching TRBD1 (7 bases). The V gene lost 1 base and the J gene lost 8 bases, with 18 bases spanning the gap. Germline CDR1 is SGHAT and CDR2 is FQNNGV. The CDR3 runs to 16 residues. CDR3 in amino acids: CASSLGRSRGVDEQFF. The CDR3 DNA reads TGTGCCAGCAGCTTAGGGCGCTCCAGGGGGGTCGATGAGCAGTTCTTC.

This clone was counted once. The gene calls are TRBV13 and TRBJ1-4, with 7 positions matching TRBD1. J lost 6 bases, V lost 1 base, and 5 bases had no gene match. This CDR3 contains 15 residues. The germline V gene encodes CDR1 PRHDT and CDR2 FYEKMQ (reference sequence). CDR3 protein: CASSLDRTGDEKLFF. CDR3 sequence (DNA): TGTGCCAGCAGCTTAGACCGCACAGGGGATGAAAAACTGTTTTTT.

The V and J genes are TRBV27 and TRBJ2-7; D perhaps matches TRBD1 (5 bases). This CDR3 spans 14 amino acids. Trimming shortened V by 7 bases and J by 0 bases, and 13 bases separated the two germline ends. Germline-derived CDR1 and CDR2 are MNHEY and SMNVEV (reference sequence). CDR3 protein: CASKSQVLSYEQYF. The CDR3 bases are TGTGCCAGCAAATCACAGGTCCTCTCCTACGAGCAGTACTTC.